This section outlines one T cell receptor beta chain sequence together with its context. The antigen is unknown. The data are from a study of cytomegalovirus exposure and HLA in healthy donors. The PCR used 60 Vbeta and 13 Jbeta primers. Generated by immunoSEQ multiplex PCR, the TCRdb table keeps only in-frame clones and is missing some. The sample lists roughly 220,000 clones; roughly 80% were seen once. Study observations and caveats: Roughly 170 TCR beta chains were listed as cytomegalovirus-associated. Earlier findings revealed that most TCR beta V segments proved productive either about 87% or about 30% of the time.

Germline V gives CDR1 SNHLY, CDR2 FYNNEI. With 6 bases removed from V and 0 bases from J, the gap between germline ends came to 15 bases. The CDR3 is 15 residues long. The gene calls are TRBV2 and TRBJ2-7; a possible D gene is TRBD2 (6 bases). The source material was PBMCs. The sequence was collected from a man aged 25-45 years in good health and CMV-seronegative. This chain's CDR3 is CASRRGLPGSYEQYF. The CDR3 DNA reads TGTGCCAGCAGAAGGGGACTCCCCGGCTCCTACGAGCAGTACTTC.